This T cell receptor beta chain was retrieved from a study of CD8+CD57+ T cells in acquired aplastic anemia. Study details: Mean yield of DNA from sorted CD4+ and CD8+ cells was 3 to 3.5 ug.

The template for TCR beta VDJ and CDR3 sequence profiling was genomic DNA. TCRdb passed the reads through MiXCR, listing each CDR3 protein once. The data contain around 190,000 distinct CDR3 sequences, around 50% of them singletons. The CDR3 is 13 amino acids. The germline V gene has CDR1 SEHNR and CDR2 FQNEAQ (reference sequence). This clonotype was counted a few times. At one boundary the junction diverges from the germline segment, which might be a read error. Individuals selected for sequencing had exhibited CD8+CD57+ cell expansion on flow cytometry. Sequencing was carried out using sorted CD4+, CD8+, or CD8+CD57+ T cells (not recorded which) from PBMCs. The sequence derives from a human donor with aplastic anemia. J is TRBJ1-1 and V is TRBV7-9, with a weak D call TRBD1 (5 bases). The CDR3 protein is CASSIGTSTEAFF. CDR3 sequence (DNA): TGCGCCAGCAGCATCGGGACGAGCACTGAAGCTTTCTTT.